This T cell receptor (beta chain) was found in a study of blood T cell repertoires in COVID-19. Study context: Donors in the United States, Italy and Spain gave samples during acute or convalescent COVID-19. Sources were T cells, B-cell-depleted T cells, or PBMCs; the material itself was cDNA or gDNA.

CDR1 and CDR2 (germline): GTSNPN, SVGIG (reference sequence). The V end was cut by 3 bases, the J end by 9 bases, with 18 bases between. The CDR3 loop spans 15 amino acids. Sequencing used immunoSEQ multiplex PCR; TCRdb keeps in-frame clones, though not all of them. The sample comprises about 280,000 clones, 75% to 90% of which are singletons, and roughly 0.96% rests with the top ten. This sequence was found in a woman aged 40 to 49 who had recovered from COVID-19. The source material was peripheral blood. V and J are TRBV30 and TRBJ1-6, with a tentative D call TRBD1 (5 bases). This CDR3 reads CAWRKFTGAASPLHF. The CDR3, as DNA: TGTGCCTGGAGGAAGTTCACAGGAGCCGCTTCACCCCTCCACTTT.